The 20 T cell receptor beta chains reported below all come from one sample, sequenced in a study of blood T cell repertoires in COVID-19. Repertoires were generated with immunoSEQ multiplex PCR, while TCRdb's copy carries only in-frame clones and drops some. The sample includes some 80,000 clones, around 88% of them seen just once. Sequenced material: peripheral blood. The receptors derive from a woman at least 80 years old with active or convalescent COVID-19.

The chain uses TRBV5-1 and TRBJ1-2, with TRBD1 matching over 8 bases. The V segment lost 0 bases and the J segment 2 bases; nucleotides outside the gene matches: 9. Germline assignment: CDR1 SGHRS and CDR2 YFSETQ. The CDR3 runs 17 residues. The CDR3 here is CASSLAATGARNYGYTF. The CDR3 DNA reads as TGCGCCAGCAGCTTGGCCGCGACAGGGGCCCGGAACTATGGCTACACCTTC.

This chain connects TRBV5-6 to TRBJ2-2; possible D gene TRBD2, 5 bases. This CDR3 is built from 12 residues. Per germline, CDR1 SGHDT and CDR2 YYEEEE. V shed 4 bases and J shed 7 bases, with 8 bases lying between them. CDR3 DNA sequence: TGTGCCAGCAGCCGAGGGCTCGGGGAGCTGTTTTTT. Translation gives CASSRGLGELFF.

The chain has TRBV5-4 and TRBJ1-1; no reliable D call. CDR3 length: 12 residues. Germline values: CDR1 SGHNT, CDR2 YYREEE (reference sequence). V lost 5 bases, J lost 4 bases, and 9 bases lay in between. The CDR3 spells CASSVAGTEAFF. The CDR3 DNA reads TGTGCCAGCAGTGTGGCGGGCACTGAAGCTTTCTTT.

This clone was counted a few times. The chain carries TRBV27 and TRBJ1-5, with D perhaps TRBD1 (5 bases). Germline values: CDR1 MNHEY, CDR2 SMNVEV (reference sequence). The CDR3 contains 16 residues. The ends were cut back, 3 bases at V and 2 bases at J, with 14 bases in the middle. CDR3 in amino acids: CASSFIGGQRNQPQHF. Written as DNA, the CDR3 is TGTGCCAGCAGTTTCATCGGGGGTCAGCGCAATCAGCCCCAGCATTTT.

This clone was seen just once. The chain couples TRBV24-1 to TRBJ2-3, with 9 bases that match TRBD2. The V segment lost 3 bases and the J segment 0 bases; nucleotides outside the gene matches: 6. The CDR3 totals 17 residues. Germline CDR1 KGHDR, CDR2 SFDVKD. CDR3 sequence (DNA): TGTGCCACCAGTGATCCCGGACTAGCGCCGAGCACAGATACGCAGTATTTT. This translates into CATSDPGLAPSTDTQYF.

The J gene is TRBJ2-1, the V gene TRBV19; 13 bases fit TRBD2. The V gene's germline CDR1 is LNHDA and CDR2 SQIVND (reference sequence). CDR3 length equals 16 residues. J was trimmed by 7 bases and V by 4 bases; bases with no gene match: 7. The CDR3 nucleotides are TGTGCCAGTAGTACAACGGGACTAGCGGGGAGGAATGAGCAGTTCTTC. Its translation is CASSTTGLAGRNEQFF.

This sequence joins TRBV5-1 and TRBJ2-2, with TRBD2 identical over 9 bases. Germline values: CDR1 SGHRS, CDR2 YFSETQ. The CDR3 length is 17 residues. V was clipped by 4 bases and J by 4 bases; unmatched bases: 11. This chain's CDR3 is CASSPRAASGVTGELFF. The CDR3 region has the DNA TGCGCCAGCAGCCCCCGGGCGGCTAGCGGGGTCACCGGGGAGCTGTTTTTT.

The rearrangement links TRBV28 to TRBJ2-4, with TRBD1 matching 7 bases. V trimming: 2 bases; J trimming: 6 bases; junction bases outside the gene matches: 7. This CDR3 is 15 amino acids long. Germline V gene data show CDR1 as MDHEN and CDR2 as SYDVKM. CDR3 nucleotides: TGTGCCAGCAGTTTAGTAAGGGACAGTCGAAACATTCAGTACTTC. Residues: CASSLVRDSRNIQYF. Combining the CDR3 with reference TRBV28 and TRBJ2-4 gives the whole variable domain DVKVTQSSRYLVKRTGEKVFLECVQDMDHENMFWYRQDPGLGLRLIYFSYDVKMKEKGDIPEGYSVSREKKERFSLILESASTNQTSMYLCASSLVRDSRNIQYFGAGTRLSVL.

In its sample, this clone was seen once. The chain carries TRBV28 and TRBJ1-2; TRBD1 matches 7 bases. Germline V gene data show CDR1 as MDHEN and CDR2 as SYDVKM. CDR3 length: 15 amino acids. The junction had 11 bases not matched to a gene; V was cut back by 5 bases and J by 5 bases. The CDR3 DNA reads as TGTGCCAGCAGTCGCGGAGGAGGGGGCACATATGGCTACACCTTC. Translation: CASSRGGGGTYGYTF.

The CDR3 DNA sequence: TGTGCCACCAGCCCGGACAGTTATGGCTACACCTTC. This translates into CATSPDSYGYTF. The V gene is TRBV15, the J gene TRBJ1-2; tentative D call: TRBD1 (6 bases). The CDR3 contains 12 residues. V lost 5 bases, J lost 5 bases, and 9 bases lay in between. The germline CDR1 and CDR2 sequences are LNHNV and YYDKDF (reference sequence). Supplemented by reference TRBV15 and TRBJ1-2, the full variable domain reads DAMVIQNPRYQVTQFGKPVTLSCSQTLNHNVMYWYQQKSSQAPKLLFHYYDKDFNNEADTPDNFQSRRPNTSFCFLDIRSPGLGDTAMYLCATSPDSYGYTFGSGTRLTVV.

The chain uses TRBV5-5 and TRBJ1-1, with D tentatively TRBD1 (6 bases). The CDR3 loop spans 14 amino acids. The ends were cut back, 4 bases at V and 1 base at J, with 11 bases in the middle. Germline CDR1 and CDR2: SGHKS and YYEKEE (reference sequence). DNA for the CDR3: TGTGCCAGCAGCCCAAGGGGGGGGAACACTGAAGCTTTCTTT. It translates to CASSPRGGNTEAFF.

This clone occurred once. CDR3 loop: CASSSRTGADYGYTF. DNA for the CDR3: TGTGCCAGCAGCTCCCGGACAGGGGCGGACTATGGCTACACCTTC. This chain connects TRBV5-4 to TRBJ1-2; 9 positions agree with TRBD1. This CDR3 is 15 amino acids long. The V segment lost 3 bases and the J segment 3 bases; nucleotides outside the gene matches: 6. The V gene's germline CDR1 is SGHNT and CDR2 YYREEE (reference sequence).

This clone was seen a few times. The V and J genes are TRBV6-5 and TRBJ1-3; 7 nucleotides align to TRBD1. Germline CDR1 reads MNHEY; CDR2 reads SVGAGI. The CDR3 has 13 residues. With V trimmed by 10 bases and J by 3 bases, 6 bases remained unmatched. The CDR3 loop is CATLTGSGNTIYF. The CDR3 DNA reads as TGTGCCACCCTGACAGGGAGTGGAAACACCATATATTTT.

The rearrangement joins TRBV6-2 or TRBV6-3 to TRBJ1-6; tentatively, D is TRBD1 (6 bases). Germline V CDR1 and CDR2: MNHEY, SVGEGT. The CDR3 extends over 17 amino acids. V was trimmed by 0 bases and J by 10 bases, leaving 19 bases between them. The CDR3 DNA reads TGTGCCAGCAGTTACTCGTTTAAAGGACAGAAGCTATCACCCCTCCACTTT. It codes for CASSYSFKGQKLSPLHF.

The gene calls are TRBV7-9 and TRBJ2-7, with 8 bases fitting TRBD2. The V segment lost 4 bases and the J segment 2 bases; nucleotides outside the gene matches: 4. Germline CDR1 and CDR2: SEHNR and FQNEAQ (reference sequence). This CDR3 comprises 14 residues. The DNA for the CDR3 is TGTGCCAGCAGCTCCCGGGGGGGGGCCTACGAGCAGTACTTC. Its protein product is CASSSRGGAYEQYF.

In nucleotides, the CDR3 is TGTGCCAGCCGGGGGAGGTATTCACCCCTCCACTTT. This translates into CASRGRYSPLHF. The rearrangement joins TRBV28 to TRBJ1-6, with D possibly TRBD1 on 5 matching bases. The CDR3 covers 12 residues. Trimming left V 8 bases short and J 8 bases short, with 10 bases between. Germline V gene lookup returns CDR1 MDHEN and CDR2 SYDVKM.

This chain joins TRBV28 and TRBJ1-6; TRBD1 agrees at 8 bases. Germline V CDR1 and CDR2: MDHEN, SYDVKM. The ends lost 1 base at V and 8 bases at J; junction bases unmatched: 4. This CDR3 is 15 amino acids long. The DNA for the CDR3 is TGTGCCAGCAGTTTATTTCAGGGGGCTGATTCACCCCTCCACTTT. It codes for CASSLFQGADSPLHF.

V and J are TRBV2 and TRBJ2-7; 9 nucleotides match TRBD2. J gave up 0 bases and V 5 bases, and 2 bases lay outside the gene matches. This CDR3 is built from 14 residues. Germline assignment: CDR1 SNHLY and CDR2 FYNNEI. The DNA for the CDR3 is TGTGCCAGCAGTCTTAGCGGGGGCTCCTACGAGCAGTACTTC. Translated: CASSLSGGSYEQYF.

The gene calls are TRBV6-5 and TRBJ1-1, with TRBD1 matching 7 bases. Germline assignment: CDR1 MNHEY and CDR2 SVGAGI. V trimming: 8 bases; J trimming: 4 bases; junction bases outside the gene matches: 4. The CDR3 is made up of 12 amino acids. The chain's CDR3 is CASGHRGTEAFF. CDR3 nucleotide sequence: TGTGCCAGCGGCCACAGGGGCACTGAAGCTTTCTTT.

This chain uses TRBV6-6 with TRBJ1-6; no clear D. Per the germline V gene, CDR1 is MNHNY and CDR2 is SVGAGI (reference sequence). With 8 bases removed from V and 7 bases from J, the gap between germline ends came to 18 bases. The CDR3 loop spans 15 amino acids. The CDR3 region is CASRREGTKNSPLHF. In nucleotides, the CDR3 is TGTGCCAGCCGCCGGGAAGGCACTAAGAATTCACCCCTCCACTTT.